The rows below give T cell receptor beta chains drawn from one sample of a study of blood T cell repertoires in COVID-19. Clones were read by immunoSEQ multiplex PCR, and TCRdb kept only the in-frame ones, dropping some. This repertoire shows about 220,000 clones, around 82% found once; its top ten account for 3% to 4.5%. Specimen: PBMCs or T cells enriched from blood (not recorded which). The receptors stem from a woman between 40 and 55 years old who had been exposed to COVID-19. Each CDR3 is given with its conserved first and last residue. The order of the fields is J gene, D gene, clone size, V gene, CDR3 protein, CDR3 DNA. D genes are given only for firm matches. Not every row has a clone size; where given, it reads once, few, many or a size class.

j_gene: TRBJ1-2; d_gene: NA; abundance: few; v_gene: TRBV5-1; CDR3aa: CASSPDSNYGYTF; CDR3nt: TGCGCCAGCAGCCCGGACAGTAACTATGGCTACACCTTC
j_gene: TRBJ1-1; d_gene: NA; abundance: once; v_gene: TRBV27; CDR3aa: CASRWDRGTEAFF; CDR3nt: TGTGCCAGTAGATGGGACCGGGGGACTGAAGCTTTCTTT
j_gene: TRBJ2-3; d_gene: NA; abundance: NA; v_gene: TRBV11-3; CDR3aa: CASSSWSGASTDTQYF; CDR3nt: TGTGCCAGCAGCTCTTGGAGCGGTGCTAGCACAGATACGCAGTATTTT
j_gene: TRBJ2-5; d_gene: NA; abundance: NA; v_gene: TRBV10-3; CDR3aa: CATQGSETQYF; CDR3nt: TGTGCCACCCAGGGATCGGAGACCCAGTACTTC
j_gene: TRBJ1-1; d_gene: NA; abundance: NA; v_gene: TRBV21-1; CDR3aa: CASSQLVGTEAFF; CDR3nt: TGTGCCAGCAGTCAACTGGTGGGGACAGAAGCTTTCTTT
j_gene: TRBJ2-1; d_gene: TRBD2; abundance: NA; v_gene: TRBV5-4; CDR3aa: CATDRGLAETYNEQFF; CDR3nt: TGTGCCACCGATCGGGGACTAGCGGAGACCTACAATGAGCAGTTCTTC
j_gene: TRBJ1-1; d_gene: NA; abundance: NA; v_gene: TRBV19; CDR3aa: CASRPSGGSREAFF; CDR3nt: TGTGCCAGTAGGCCGTCGGGGGGCTCCCGTGAAGCTTTCTTT
j_gene: TRBJ1-2; d_gene: TRBD1; abundance: NA; v_gene: TRBV27; CDR3aa: CASSPLGQDGYTF; CDR3nt: TGTGCCAGCAGTCCCCTCGGACAGGATGGCTACACCTTC
j_gene: TRBJ2-1; d_gene: TRBD2; abundance: NA; v_gene: TRBV6-4; CDR3aa: CASMVSGGNPYNEQFF; CDR3nt: TGTGCCAGCATGGTTTCCGGGGGGAATCCCTACAATGAGCAGTTCTTC
j_gene: TRBJ1-6; d_gene: TRBD1; abundance: few; v_gene: TRBV10-3; CDR3aa: CAISNTGEVDSPLHF; CDR3nt: TGTGCCATCAGTAACACAGGGGAGGTAGATTCACCCCTCCACTTT
j_gene: TRBJ1-3; d_gene: TRBD1; abundance: NA; v_gene: TRBV7-6; CDR3aa: CASSYGQEGNTIYF; CDR3nt: TGTGCCAGCAGCTATGGACAGGAAGGAAACACCATATATTTT
j_gene: TRBJ2-7; d_gene: NA; abundance: NA; v_gene: TRBV6-5; CDR3aa: CASSYSALGGSYEQYF; CDR3nt: TGTGCCAGCAGTTACTCGGCCTTAGGAGGTTCCTACGAGCAGTACTTC
j_gene: TRBJ1-6; d_gene: NA; abundance: NA; v_gene: TRBV5-1; CDR3aa: CASSLAATDLFDNNSPLHF; CDR3nt: TGCGCCAGCAGCTTGGCGGCGACAGATCTCTTTGACAATAATTCACCCCTCCACTTT
j_gene: TRBJ2-2; d_gene: NA; abundance: once; v_gene: TRBV7-9; CDR3aa: CASSLALTTGELFF; CDR3nt: TGTGCCAGCAGCTTAGCCCTTACAACCGGGGAGCTGTTTTTT
j_gene: TRBJ1-2; d_gene: NA; abundance: NA; v_gene: TRBV4-3; CDR3aa: CASSQEPGANYGYTF; CDR3nt: TGCGCCAGCAGCCAAGAGCCAGGGGCCAACTATGGCTACACCTTC
j_gene: TRBJ2-1; d_gene: NA; abundance: NA; v_gene: TRBV7-9; CDR3aa: CASSLVARRNEQFF; CDR3nt: TGTGCCAGCAGCTTAGTTGCTCGCAGGAATGAGCAGTTCTTC
j_gene: TRBJ2-5; d_gene: TRBD1; abundance: NA; v_gene: TRBV19; CDR3aa: CASSMDRGETQYF; CDR3nt: TGTGCCAGTAGTATGGACAGGGGAGAGACCCAGTACTTC
j_gene: TRBJ2-1; d_gene: NA; abundance: NA; v_gene: TRBV7-2; CDR3aa: CASSLVGTSNNEQFF; CDR3nt: TGTGCCAGCAGCTTAGTAGGTACTAGTAACAATGAGCAGTTCTTC
j_gene: TRBJ1-5; d_gene: NA; abundance: once; v_gene: TRBV6-6; CDR3aa: CASFDRRAHSNQPQHF; CDR3nt: TGTGCCAGCTTTGACAGGCGCGCCCATAGCAATCAGCCCCAGCATTTT
j_gene: TRBJ1-4; d_gene: NA; abundance: NA; v_gene: TRBV5-4; CDR3aa: CASSLYGQGFNEKLFF; CDR3nt: TGTGCCAGCAGCTTGTATGGGCAGGGGTTTAATGAAAAACTGTTTTTT
j_gene: TRBJ2-5; d_gene: TRBD1; abundance: NA; v_gene: TRBV4-1; CDR3aa: CASSQERQGIGETQYF; CDR3nt: TGCGCCAGCAGCCAAGAGCGACAGGGTATCGGAGAGACCCAGTACTTC
j_gene: TRBJ2-5; d_gene: TRBD2; abundance: NA; v_gene: TRBV6-5; CDR3aa: CASSSSLAGQETQYF; CDR3nt: TGTGCCAGCAGTTCTTCACTAGCGGGCCAAGAGACCCAGTACTTC
j_gene: TRBJ2-1; d_gene: TRBD1; abundance: NA; v_gene: TRBV15; CDR3aa: CATSSKIAGQGAYNEQFF; CDR3nt: TGTGCCACCAGCAGTAAAATCGCGGGACAGGGGGCATACAATGAGCAGTTCTTC
j_gene: TRBJ2-1; d_gene: TRBD1; abundance: NA; v_gene: TRBV7-2; CDR3aa: CASSLRQGNNEQFF; CDR3nt: TGTGCCAGCAGCTTACGACAGGGGAACAATGAGCAGTTCTTC
j_gene: TRBJ2-7; d_gene: TRBD1; abundance: NA; v_gene: TRBV6-5; CDR3aa: CASSRDRTYEQYF; CDR3nt: TGTGCCAGCAGTCGGGACAGAACCTACGAGCAGTACTTC
j_gene: TRBJ2-4; d_gene: NA; abundance: NA; v_gene: TRBV5-5; CDR3aa: CASSLARKNIQYF; CDR3nt: TGTGCCAGCAGCTTGGCCAGGAAAAACATTCAGTACTTC
j_gene: TRBJ2-5; d_gene: TRBD2; abundance: NA; v_gene: TRBV5-1; CDR3aa: CASSLARDSGGPPGETQYF; CDR3nt: TGCGCCAGCAGCTTGGCCAGGGATAGCGGGGGACCACCGGGGGAGACCCAGTACTTC
j_gene: TRBJ1-1; d_gene: NA; abundance: NA; v_gene: TRBV5-1; CDR3aa: CASSLAGKNTEAFF; CDR3nt: TGCGCCAGCAGCTTGGCGGGGAAGAACACTGAAGCTTTCTTT
j_gene: TRBJ1-2; d_gene: TRBD1; abundance: NA; v_gene: TRBV3-1/TRBV3-2; CDR3aa: CASSQDLIRGLGYGYTF; CDR3nt: TGTGCCAGCAGCCAAGATCTCATCAGGGGGCTGGGCTATGGCTACACCTTC
j_gene: TRBJ1-2; d_gene: NA; abundance: NA; v_gene: TRBV3-1/TRBV3-2; CDR3aa: CASSQVSWASGGYTF; CDR3nt: TGTGCCAGCAGCCAAGTGTCCTGGGCCAGCGGTGGCTACACCTTC
j_gene: TRBJ2-5; d_gene: NA; abundance: NA; v_gene: TRBV6-2/TRBV6-3; CDR3aa: CASSTSESPYF; CDR3nt: TGTGCCAGCAGTACGTCCGAGTCACCGTACTTC
j_gene: TRBJ1-2; d_gene: NA; abundance: NA; v_gene: TRBV28; CDR3aa: CASYQLSGDYGYTF; CDR3nt: TGTGCCAGCTACCAACTTTCAGGGGACTATGGCTACACCTTC
j_gene: TRBJ1-1; d_gene: TRBD1; abundance: NA; v_gene: TRBV11-2; CDR3aa: CASSFTGGAGNTEAFF; CDR3nt: TGTGCCAGCAGTTTTACAGGGGGCGCAGGGAACACTGAAGCTTTCTTT
j_gene: TRBJ2-7; d_gene: TRBD1; abundance: NA; v_gene: TRBV11-3; CDR3aa: CASSRRTGIPYEQYF; CDR3nt: TGTGCCAGCAGCCGACGGACAGGGATCCCCTACGAGCAGTACTTC
j_gene: TRBJ2-7; d_gene: NA; abundance: NA; v_gene: TRBV3-1/TRBV3-2; CDR3aa: CASRGQGNGEQYF; CDR3nt: TGTGCCAGCAGGGGGCAGGGGAATGGGGAGCAGTACTTC
j_gene: TRBJ2-3; d_gene: NA; abundance: NA; v_gene: TRBV19; CDR3aa: CASSIGRNTDTQYF; CDR3nt: TGTGCCAGTAGTATCGGTCGTAACACAGATACGCAGTATTTT
j_gene: TRBJ2-3; d_gene: TRBD2; abundance: many; v_gene: TRBV18; CDR3aa: CASSPRERGSSTDTQYF; CDR3nt: TGTGCCAGCTCACCACGTGAGCGGGGATCGAGCACAGATACGCAGTATTTT
j_gene: TRBJ1-3; d_gene: NA; abundance: NA; v_gene: TRBV7-2; CDR3aa: CASSFVALGGSGNTIYF; CDR3nt: TGTGCCAGCAGCTTTGTCGCTCTCGGGGGCTCTGGAAACACCATATATTTT
j_gene: TRBJ1-2; d_gene: NA; abundance: few; v_gene: TRBV27; CDR3aa: CASTPGRSTNYGYTF; CDR3nt: TGTGCCAGCACCCCAGGGAGGAGTACTAACTATGGCTACACCTTC
j_gene: TRBJ2-5; d_gene: TRBD2; abundance: NA; v_gene: TRBV4-1; CDR3aa: CASSQESGGPETQYF; CDR3nt: TGCGCCAGCAGCCAAGAATCGGGGGGGCCAGAGACCCAGTACTTC
j_gene: TRBJ2-4; d_gene: TRBD2; abundance: NA; v_gene: TRBV19; CDR3aa: CASSFGGSKNIQYF; CDR3nt: TGTGCCAGTAGTTTCGGGGGGTCCAAAAACATTCAGTACTTC
j_gene: TRBJ2-2; d_gene: TRBD2; abundance: NA; v_gene: TRBV3-1/TRBV3-2; CDR3aa: CASSQGISGGNTGELFF; CDR3nt: TGTGCCAGCAGCCAAGGGATCAGCGGGGGGAACACCGGGGAGCTGTTTTTT
j_gene: TRBJ2-2; d_gene: NA; abundance: NA; v_gene: TRBV29-1; CDR3aa: CSVEPVRGTGELFF; CDR3nt: TGCAGCGTTGAGCCGGTGAGGGGGACCGGGGAGCTGTTTTTT
j_gene: TRBJ2-2; d_gene: NA; abundance: NA; v_gene: TRBV28; CDR3aa: CANRDVNTGELFF; CDR3nt: TGTGCCAACCGGGATGTTAACACCGGGGAGCTGTTTTTT
j_gene: TRBJ1-4; d_gene: NA; abundance: NA; v_gene: TRBV19; CDR3aa: CASSTGILGEKLFF; CDR3nt: TGTGCCAGTAGTACAGGGATTCTTGGAGAAAAACTGTTTTTT
j_gene: TRBJ2-3; d_gene: NA; abundance: NA; v_gene: TRBV30; CDR3aa: CAFYTDTQYF; CDR3nt: TGTGCCTTTTACACAGATACGCAGTATTTT
j_gene: TRBJ2-7; d_gene: TRBD2; abundance: NA; v_gene: TRBV28; CDR3aa: CASSAHGGGAWEQYF; CDR3nt: TGTGCCAGCAGTGCCCACGGCGGGGGGGCCTGGGAGCAGTACTTC
j_gene: TRBJ2-6; d_gene: NA; abundance: NA; v_gene: TRBV28; CDR3aa: CASGGVTGFAGANVLTF; CDR3nt: TGTGCCAGTGGAGGGGTGACAGGGTTTGCTGGGGCCAACGTCCTGACTTTC
j_gene: TRBJ1-3; d_gene: NA; abundance: NA; v_gene: TRBV6-5; CDR3aa: CASSYVRSSGNTIYF; CDR3nt: TGTGCCAGCAGTTACGTGAGGAGCTCTGGAAACACCATATATTTT
j_gene: TRBJ1-2; d_gene: TRBD1; abundance: NA; v_gene: TRBV2; CDR3aa: CASSVRTGVSNYGYTF; CDR3nt: TGTGCCAGCAGTGTCCGGACAGGGGTTTCTAACTATGGCTACACCTTC
j_gene: TRBJ1-4; d_gene: NA; abundance: NA; v_gene: TRBV3-1/TRBV3-2; CDR3aa: CASSLIGAQKLFF; CDR3nt: TGTGCCAGCAGCCTCATAGGGGCCCAAAAACTGTTTTTT
j_gene: TRBJ1-2; d_gene: TRBD1; abundance: NA; v_gene: TRBV27; CDR3aa: CASRLTGGSNGYTF; CDR3nt: TGTGCCAGCAGACTCACAGGGGGTAGCAATGGCTACACCTTC
j_gene: TRBJ2-7; d_gene: NA; abundance: NA; v_gene: TRBV7-9; CDR3aa: CASSPLGHSRTYEQYF; CDR3nt: TGTGCCAGCAGCCCCCTCGGACACTCTCGCACCTACGAGCAGTACTTC
j_gene: TRBJ2-5; d_gene: NA; abundance: NA; v_gene: TRBV3-1/TRBV3-2; CDR3aa: CASSQSETQYF; CDR3nt: TGTGCCAGCAGCCAATCGGAGACCCAGTACTTC
j_gene: TRBJ1-1; d_gene: TRBD1; abundance: NA; v_gene: TRBV3-1/TRBV3-2; CDR3aa: CASSPLLGQGKTEAFF; CDR3nt: TGTGCCAGCAGCCCGTTACTCGGACAGGGGAAAACTGAAGCTTTCTTT
j_gene: TRBJ2-6; d_gene: NA; abundance: NA; v_gene: TRBV27; CDR3aa: CASSLKGNTGANVLTF; CDR3nt: TGTGCCAGCAGTTTGAAGGGGAACACCGGGGCCAACGTCCTGACTTTC
j_gene: TRBJ2-7; d_gene: NA; abundance: NA; v_gene: TRBV27; CDR3aa: CASAYTRGYEQYF; CDR3nt: TGTGCCAGCGCTTATACCAGGGGCTACGAGCAGTACTTC